This T cell receptor beta chain was recovered during a study of blood T cells in healthy people across ages. Study-wide background: T cells yielded about one barcoded beta molecule per two cells through template switching. Study outcomes and limitations: It was held that the diversity estimates obtained from one million T cells were underestimates.

V was pared by 8 bases and J by 0 bases, with 10 bases between. This CDR3 is 13 amino acids long. Concerning this clonotype itself: Its antigen is undetermined.

Primed by a sample-barcoded 5' primer and a J-beta primer mix, a second PCR proceeded for about 7 to 11 cycles. TCRdb redid the calling of the 5' RACE reads with MiXCR, one entry per CDR3 protein. The table lists approximately 850,000 distinct CDR3 sequences, approximately 48% of them singletons, with roughly a fifth in the top ten. Peripheral blood was drawn, approximately 10 milliliters per donor. Samples had at least 6.5 million PBMCs isolated from them. The sample comprised blood. This clonotype was sampled from a man aged 55 to 69 in good health. The rearrangement joins TRBV12-3 or TRBV12-4 to TRBJ1-1, with D unclear. CDR3 sequence (DNA): TGTGCCAGCGGGAACAGCATGAACACTGAAGCTTTCTTT. Its protein is CASGNSMNTEAFF.